A selection of T cell receptor beta chains follows, all from one sample in a study of T-cell memory formation after mild COVID-19. In TCRdb, the 5' RACE reads were re-called with MiXCR into one record per CDR3 protein. The sample includes some 1,600 distinct CDR3 sequences, roughly 59% of them seen just once. The sample comprised PBMCs or a T cell subset sorted from them (not recorded which). These receptors came from an adult who had mild COVID-19 (a few samples of this study predate the infection). Cell type and time point are not known. The CDR3 runs from the conserved cysteine through the conserved F or W. Fields, in order: D gene, clone size, J gene, V gene, CDR3 DNA, CDR3 protein. The D gene is left open where the match is weak. Clone size appears in some rows only: once, few, many, or a class for an expanded clone.

D gene: .
clone size: .
J gene: TRBJ2-5
V gene: TRBV7-2
CDR3 DNA: TGTGCCAGCAGCTTAACCAGGGGGGAAGAGACCCAGTACTTC
CDR3 protein: CASSLTRGEETQYF

D gene: .
clone size: large
J gene: TRBJ2-7
V gene: TRBV24-1
CDR3 DNA: TGTGCCACCTCCGGGAGTCTTGACGAGCAGTACTTC
CDR3 protein: CATSGSLDEQYF

D gene: TRBD1
clone size: large
J gene: TRBJ2-7
V gene: TRBV15
CDR3 DNA: TGTGCCACCAGCGGCCCGGGACAGGACAAATACGAGCAGTACTTC
CDR3 protein: CATSGPGQDKYEQYF

D gene: .
clone size: large
J gene: TRBJ1-3
V gene: TRBV7-9
CDR3 DNA: TGTGCCAGTCAAACGCTTACCGGGACCCTGAGGGACACCATATATTTT
CDR3 protein: CASQTLTGTLRDTIYF

D gene: .
clone size: large
J gene: TRBJ2-5
V gene: TRBV4-2
CDR3 DNA: TGTGCCAGCAGCCAAGCGGCGGATCGTAAGACCCAGTACTTC
CDR3 protein: CASSQAADRKTQYF

D gene: .
clone size: once
J gene: TRBJ2-3
V gene: TRBV28
CDR3 DNA: TGTGCCAGCAGTTTCCAGGGCACAGATACGCAGTATTTT
CDR3 protein: CASSFQGTDTQYF

D gene: .
clone size: .
J gene: TRBJ1-3
V gene: TRBV4-2
CDR3 DNA: TGTGCCAGCAGCCAAGATCGAGAATCAAGGGGAAACACCATATATTTT
CDR3 protein: CASSQDRESRGNTIYF

D gene: .
clone size: .
J gene: TRBJ1-5
V gene: TRBV7-9
CDR3 DNA: TGTGCCAGCAGCTTCGCAGGGGGCAATCAGCCCCAGCATTTT
CDR3 protein: CASSFAGGNQPQHF

D gene: TRBD2
clone size: once
J gene: TRBJ2-1
V gene: TRBV5-1
CDR3 DNA: TGCGCCAGCAGCTTCCGGACTAGCGGGGCACACAATGAGCAGTTCTTC
CDR3 protein: CASSFRTSGAHNEQFF

D gene: TRBD2
clone size: .
J gene: TRBJ2-5
V gene: TRBV30
CDR3 DNA: TGTGCCTGCGGAACGGCCACAAAACTAGCGGGGCAAGAGACCCAGTACTTC
CDR3 protein: CACGTATKLAGQETQYF

D gene: .
clone size: large
J gene: TRBJ2-1
V gene: TRBV3-1
CDR3 DNA: TGTGCCAGCAGCCAAGAGGCAGCTTCCTACAATGAGCAGTTCTTC
CDR3 protein: CASSQEAASYNEQFF

D gene: .
clone size: .
J gene: TRBJ1-1
V gene: TRBV7-6
CDR3 DNA: TGTGCCAGCAGCCTACCCCCGACAGCGAACACTGAAGCTTTCTTT
CDR3 protein: CASSLPPTANTEAFF

D gene: TRBD1
clone size: medium-sized
J gene: TRBJ1-6
V gene: TRBV12-3/TRBV12-4
CDR3 DNA: TGTGCCAGCAGTTCCAACAGGGGGTATAATTCACCCCTCCACTTT
CDR3 protein: CASSSNRGYNSPLHF

D gene: TRBD2
clone size: .
J gene: TRBJ2-3
V gene: TRBV5-1
CDR3 DNA: TGCGCCAGCAGCTGGACTAGCGGGGGCGATACGCAGTATTTT
CDR3 protein: CASSWTSGGDTQYF

D gene: TRBD2
clone size: large
J gene: TRBJ2-3
V gene: TRBV5-6
CDR3 DNA: TGTGCCAGCAGCTTTGGACTAGCGGGAGGAGCAGATACGCAGTATTTT
CDR3 protein: CASSFGLAGGADTQYF

D gene: .
clone size: .
J gene: TRBJ2-5
V gene: TRBV5-1
CDR3 DNA: TGCGCCAGCAGCTTGAATCTGGGAAGAGAGACCCAGTACTTC
CDR3 protein: CASSLNLGRETQYF

D gene: TRBD2
clone size: large
J gene: TRBJ2-1
V gene: TRBV7-9
CDR3 DNA: TGTGCCAGCAGCTTAGCGATGCTAGCGGGACTGGAGTACAATGAGCAGTTCTTC
CDR3 protein: CASSLAMLAGLEYNEQFF

D gene: .
clone size: .
J gene: TRBJ2-1
V gene: TRBV6-2/TRBV6-3
CDR3 DNA: TGTGCCAGCAGTCGACAGGATGTCAATGAGCAGTTCTTC
CDR3 protein: CASSRQDVNEQFF

D gene: .
clone size: once
J gene: TRBJ1-2
V gene: TRBV29-1
CDR3 DNA: TGCAGCGTTGAAGGGGAGGGGTATGGCTACACCTTC
CDR3 protein: CSVEGEGYGYTF

D gene: .
clone size: .
J gene: TRBJ2-5
V gene: TRBV9
CDR3 DNA: TGTGCCAGCAGCTCCGACGAAGTAGGGCAAGAGACCCAGTACTTC
CDR3 protein: CASSSDEVGQETQYF

D gene: TRBD1
clone size: .
J gene: TRBJ2-7
V gene: TRBV12-3/TRBV12-4
CDR3 DNA: TGTGCCAGCAGTTATACAGGGGGCCCCTACGAGCAGTACTTC
CDR3 protein: CASSYTGGPYEQYF

D gene: .
clone size: large
J gene: TRBJ1-1
V gene: TRBV4-1
CDR3 DNA: TGCGCCAGCAGCCAGGGTCTCCAAGGGGTATTCACTGAAGCTTTCTTT
CDR3 protein: CASSQGLQGVFTEAFF

D gene: TRBD1
clone size: once
J gene: TRBJ2-7
V gene: TRBV20-1
CDR3 DNA: TGCAGCGTTATGCGACAGGGGGTCTCCTACGAGCAGTACTTC
CDR3 protein: CSVMRQGVSYEQYF

D gene: .
clone size: .
J gene: TRBJ2-3
V gene: TRBV2
CDR3 DNA: TGTGCCAGCAGTGAGGGGGCCCGGGTGGCAGATACGCAGTATTTT
CDR3 protein: CASSEGARVADTQYF

D gene: TRBD1
clone size: .
J gene: TRBJ2-7
V gene: TRBV5-1
CDR3 DNA: TGCGCCAGCAGCTTGGGGGACAGTACCTACGAGCAGTACTTC
CDR3 protein: CASSLGDSTYEQYF

D gene: TRBD1
clone size: once
J gene: TRBJ1-2
V gene: TRBV9
CDR3 DNA: TGTGCCAGCAGCCCCGATGTGACAGGGAGCTATGGCTACACCTTC
CDR3 protein: CASSPDVTGSYGYTF

D gene: TRBD2
clone size: .
J gene: TRBJ2-1
V gene: TRBV5-6
CDR3 DNA: TGTGCCAGCAGCTTGTCCCCTAGCGGTTCCTACAATGAGCAGTTCTTC
CDR3 protein: CASSLSPSGSYNEQFF

D gene: TRBD1
clone size: large
J gene: TRBJ2-3
V gene: TRBV20-1
CDR3 DNA: TGCAGTGCTAGGAAGGGGACAGCTAGCACAGATACGCAGTATTTT
CDR3 protein: CSARKGTASTDTQYF

D gene: .
clone size: large
J gene: TRBJ2-3
V gene: TRBV11-2
CDR3 DNA: TGTGCCAGCAGCTTAGATGTTTGGGGGGCCTCGGGTACGCAGTATTTT
CDR3 protein: CASSLDVWGASGTQYF

D gene: .
clone size: large
J gene: TRBJ2-3
V gene: TRBV7-2
CDR3 DNA: TGTGCCAGCAGCCCCTACGCGGGGCTTAGCACAGATACGCAGTATTTT
CDR3 protein: CASSPYAGLSTDTQYF

D gene: TRBD1
clone size: .
J gene: TRBJ1-2
V gene: TRBV5-1
CDR3 DNA: TGCGCCAGCAGCTTGGATCCAAACCAGGGGGTTGGCTATGGCTACACCTTC
CDR3 protein: CASSLDPNQGVGYGYTF

D gene: .
clone size: few
J gene: TRBJ2-1
V gene: TRBV7-3
CDR3 DNA: TGTGCCAGCAGCGCCACCCTGGGCGAGCAGTTCTTC
CDR3 protein: CASSATLGEQFF

D gene: .
clone size: .
J gene: TRBJ2-3
V gene: TRBV4-3
CDR3 DNA: TGCGCCAGCAGCCAAGGGACATTACTCACAGATACGCAGTATTTT
CDR3 protein: CASSQGTLLTDTQYF

D gene: .
clone size: .
J gene: TRBJ2-7
V gene: TRBV9
CDR3 DNA: TGTGCCAGCAGCGAACGAGGCGAGCAGTACTTC
CDR3 protein: CASSERGEQYF

D gene: .
clone size: once
J gene: TRBJ2-1
V gene: TRBV7-6
CDR3 DNA: TGTGCCAGCAGTCTGGAGGGGGGAGGTCGTAATGAGCAGTTCTTC
CDR3 protein: CASSLEGGGRNEQFF

D gene: .
clone size: medium-sized
J gene: TRBJ1-2
V gene: TRBV12-3/TRBV12-4
CDR3 DNA: TGTGCCAGCAGTTGGGCCGCCCCCTATGGCTACACCTTC
CDR3 protein: CASSWAAPYGYTF

D gene: TRBD1
clone size: large
J gene: TRBJ2-1
V gene: TRBV6-6
CDR3 DNA: TGTGCCAGCAGTTACCGGGACAGGGCGAAGAATGAGCAGTTCTTC
CDR3 protein: CASSYRDRAKNEQFF

D gene: .
clone size: .
J gene: TRBJ2-5
V gene: TRBV5-1
CDR3 DNA: TGCGCCAGCAGCTTGCCGGAGTGGACGGTAGAGATGTCCCAGTACTTC
CDR3 protein: CASSLPEWTVEMSQYF

D gene: .
clone size: large
J gene: TRBJ2-4
V gene: TRBV7-8
CDR3 DNA: TGTGCCAGCAGCCCCGGGACAAGTTGGACCAAAAACATTCAGTACTTC
CDR3 protein: CASSPGTSWTKNIQYF

D gene: .
clone size: .
J gene: TRBJ1-1
V gene: TRBV2
CDR3 DNA: TGTGCCAGCAGTGAGAGGAGGTACACTGAAGCTTTCTTT
CDR3 protein: CASSERRYTEAFF

D gene: .
clone size: .
J gene: TRBJ1-5
V gene: TRBV6-5
CDR3 DNA: TGTGCCAGCAGGAGGGACGGTAGCAATCAGCCCCAGCATTTT
CDR3 protein: CASRRDGSNQPQHF

D gene: TRBD2
clone size: .
J gene: TRBJ2-1
V gene: TRBV11-2
CDR3 DNA: TGTGCCAGCAGCCCTCAGGGTGGGACTACCGCGGGTGAGCAGTTCTTC
CDR3 protein: CASSPQGGTTAGEQFF

D gene: .
clone size: .
J gene: TRBJ2-7
V gene: TRBV27
CDR3 DNA: TGTGCCAGCAGTCTACAGGGTTTGGCCTACGAGCAGTACTTC
CDR3 protein: CASSLQGLAYEQYF

D gene: .
clone size: .
J gene: TRBJ2-1
V gene: TRBV9
CDR3 DNA: TGTGCCAGCAGCGTAGAGCGCGGGACGGCAAATGAGCAGTTCTTC
CDR3 protein: CASSVERGTANEQFF

D gene: TRBD1
clone size: few
J gene: TRBJ2-5
V gene: TRBV29-1
CDR3 DNA: TGCAGCGCCACAGGGGGCAAGGAGACCCAGTACTTC
CDR3 protein: CSATGGKETQYF

D gene: .
clone size: .
J gene: TRBJ1-2
V gene: TRBV12-3/TRBV12-4
CDR3 DNA: TGTGCCAGCAGTGTGGGACAAGGGGGGGCCCTACGCTACACCTTC
CDR3 protein: CASSVGQGGALRYTF

D gene: TRBD1
clone size: large
J gene: TRBJ2-2
V gene: TRBV12-3/TRBV12-4
CDR3 DNA: TGTGCCAGCAGTTTAGCGCTAGGGACAGGGGACCCCGGGGAGCTGTTTTTT
CDR3 protein: CASSLALGTGDPGELFF

D gene: TRBD1
clone size: medium-sized
J gene: TRBJ2-7
V gene: TRBV19
CDR3 DNA: TGTGCCAGCTTGGGGACAGATCTTTCGAACGGCAAGCAGTACTTC
CDR3 protein: CASLGTDLSNGKQYF

D gene: TRBD2
clone size: large
J gene: TRBJ2-5
V gene: TRBV7-6
CDR3 DNA: TGTGCCAGCAGCTTCGATAGCGGGGGGGGAGAGACCCAGTACTTC
CDR3 protein: CASSFDSGGGETQYF

D gene: TRBD1
clone size: large
J gene: TRBJ2-7
V gene: TRBV12-3/TRBV12-4
CDR3 DNA: TGTGCCAGCAGTCCGGACAGGGCGGCCTACGAGCAGTACTTC
CDR3 protein: CASSPDRAAYEQYF

D gene: TRBD1
clone size: .
J gene: TRBJ1-2
V gene: TRBV9
CDR3 DNA: TGTGCCAGCAGCGACCGGACAGGGGGGACGTATGGCTACACCTTC
CDR3 protein: CASSDRTGGTYGYTF

D gene: .
clone size: .
J gene: TRBJ2-1
V gene: TRBV6-4
CDR3 DNA: TGTGCCAGCAGTGACTCGATCCGAGCGGTGGAGCAGTTCTTC
CDR3 protein: CASSDSIRAVEQFF